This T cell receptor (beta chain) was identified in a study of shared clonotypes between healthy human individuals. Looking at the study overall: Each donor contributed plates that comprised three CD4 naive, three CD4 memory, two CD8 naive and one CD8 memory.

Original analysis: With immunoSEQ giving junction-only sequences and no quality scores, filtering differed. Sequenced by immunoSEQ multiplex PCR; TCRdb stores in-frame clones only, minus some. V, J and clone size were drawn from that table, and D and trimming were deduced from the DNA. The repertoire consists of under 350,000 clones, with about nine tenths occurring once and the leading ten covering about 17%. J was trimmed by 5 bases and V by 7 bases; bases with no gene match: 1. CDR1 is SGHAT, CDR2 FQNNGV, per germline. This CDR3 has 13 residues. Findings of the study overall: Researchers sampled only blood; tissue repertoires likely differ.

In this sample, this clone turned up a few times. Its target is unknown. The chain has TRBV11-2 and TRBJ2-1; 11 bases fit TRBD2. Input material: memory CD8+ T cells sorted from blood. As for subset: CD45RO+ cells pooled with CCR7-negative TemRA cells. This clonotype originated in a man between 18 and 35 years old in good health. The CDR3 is CASTGLADNEQFF. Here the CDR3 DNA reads TGTGCCAGCACGGGACTAGCGGACAATGAGCAGTTCTTC.